This T cell receptor (beta chain) was documented in a study of blood T cell repertoires in COVID-19. The overall study: The United States, Italy and Spain supplied acute and convalescent COVID-19 samples. Sources were T cells, B-cell-depleted T cells, or PBMCs; the material itself was cDNA or gDNA.

Produced via immunoSEQ multiplex PCR; TCRdb's table is partial and in-frame only. The data contain about 30,000 clones, approximately 80% of them singletons. Germline values: CDR1 WNHNN, CDR2 SYGVQD (reference sequence). J lost 4 bases, V lost 3 bases, and 6 bases had no gene match. This CDR3 has 15 residues. The TCR originated in a man older than 75 with acute or convalescent COVID-19. The V gene is TRBV10-1, the J gene TRBJ2-7, with TRBD1 matching over 10 bases. Source material: peripheral blood. CDR3 sequence reads: CASSDGDRGVYEQYF. CDR3 in DNA: TGCGCCAGCAGTGACGGGGACAGGGGAGTGTACGAGCAGTACTTC.